Shown below are 2 T cell receptor beta chains from a single sample sequenced in a study of long-term antiretroviral therapy in people with HIV. The immunoSEQ assay was v3.0, run at survey level. Here immunoSEQ multiplex PCR was the method, and the copy in TCRdb shows in-frame clones only, minus some. The sample records about 19,000 clones, around 80% being singletons. Here the sequenced sample was unsorted PBMCs, taken 0.5 years before starting antiretroviral therapy. The receptors here all came from a woman in her fifties or sixties with HIV.

This chain uses TRBV5-6 with TRBJ2-5; D is unresolved. The CDR3 totals 15 residues. Germline assignment: CDR1 SGHDT and CDR2 YYEEEE. Trimming took 2 bases from V and 5 from J, leaving 16 bases between them. CDR3 amino acids: CASSFRTVGSETQYF. DNA for the CDR3: TGTGCCAGCAGCTTTCGAACAGTCGGGTCCGAGACCCAGTACTTC.

J is TRBJ2-1 and V is TRBV11-2; tentatively, D is TRBD1 or TRBD2 (6 bases each). The CDR3 contains 15 residues. Germline V gene lookup returns CDR1 SGHAT and CDR2 FQNNGV. V lost 2 bases to trimming and J lost 4 bases, with 12 bases between them. CDR3 DNA sequence: TGTGCCAGCAGCTTAACCGGGGGCGGGTACAATGAGCAGTTCTTC. Amino acid sequence: CASSLTGGGYNEQFF.